Presented here are 13 T cell receptor beta chains from one specimen sequenced in a study of vaccination effects on CD4 cells after COVID-19. ViraFEST assay sequencing came after antigen-specific CD4+ T cells were expanded with viral peptide pools. When around 9 days of culture had elapsed, CD4+ T cells were isolated. Vaccinated recipients, who were negative for nucleocapsid antibodies, had no history of SARS-CoV-2 infection. The repertoire was sequenced with immunoSEQ multiplex PCR; TCRdb's copy has only in-frame clones and lacks some. The profile covers 35,000 to 40,000 clones, with over 65% appearing a single time and about 16% taken by the ten largest. Their target antigens are unknown. This material consisted of CD4+ T cells from PBMCs cultured with HCoV-OC43 spike peptides, taken before COVID-19 vaccination. The subset here: HCoV-OC43 spike overlapping peptide pool stimulation. All receptors derive from a human donor who received a COVID-19 vaccine.

This sequence joins TRBV5-1 and TRBJ2-5; TRBD1 matches 8 bases. Germline V CDR1 and CDR2: SGHRS, YFSETQ. The CDR3 totals 14 residues. V trimming: 4 bases; J trimming: 4 bases; junction bases outside the gene matches: 6. The CDR3 is CASSQGQGLETQYF. CDR3 in DNA: TGCGCCAGCAGCCAAGGACAGGGACTAGAGACCCAGTACTTC.

This chain joins TRBV7-7 and TRBJ2-3; tentatively, D is TRBD2 (6 bases). CDR1 SSHAT and CDR2 FNYEAQ come from the germline V gene (reference sequence). The CDR3 runs 15 residues. Trimming took 5 bases from V and 6 from J, leaving 18 bases between them. The CDR3 coding sequence is TGTGCCAGCAGCCCTAGACCCGCAGGGAGGGATACGCAGTATTTT. Its translation: CASSPRPAGRDTQYF.

The chain recombines TRBV27 with TRBJ2-3; 8 bases agree with TRBD1. Germline assignment: CDR1 MNHEY and CDR2 SMNVEV (reference sequence). The CDR3 extends over 16 amino acids. V lost 6 bases and J lost 3; bases outside the gene matches: 11. The CDR3 nucleotides are TGTGCCAGCAGCCTATTGGGCCAGGGGGCTACAGATACGCAGTATTTT. Residues: CASSLLGQGATDTQYF.

This clone was counted once. This chain connects TRBV5-4 to TRBJ2-4, with D uncertain. This CDR3 has 14 amino acids. Trimming pared 4 bases from V and 6 bases from J, leaving 14 bases between. Germline V gene data show CDR1 as SGHNT and CDR2 as YYREEE (reference sequence). CDR3 in amino acids: CASSTDFRGNIQYF. The DNA for the CDR3 is TGTGCCAGCAGCACCGACTTCCGCGGAAACATTCAGTACTTC.

This chain joins TRBV5-1 and TRBJ2-7; D gene uncertain. Trimming shortened V by 0 bases and J by 6 bases, and 16 bases separated the two germline ends. The CDR3 contains 15 residues. Germline V gene sequence: CDR1 SGHRS, CDR2 YFSETQ. CDR3 bases: TGCGCCAGCAGCTTGGGGAGCCGAAAATCTGTCGAGCAGTACTTC. It specifies CASSLGSRKSVEQYF.

This rearrangement joins TRBV6-6 to TRBJ2-7; the D gene is possibly TRBD1 (6 bases). Deletions cut 9 bases from V and 3 bases from J, with 12 bases between. This CDR3 contains 12 residues. Per germline, CDR1 MNHNY and CDR2 SVGAGI (reference sequence). The CDR3 region has the DNA TGTGCCAGGACGGACAGATACTACGAGCAGTACTTC. Its translation: CARTDRYYEQYF.

The rearrangement uses TRBV7-8 and TRBJ1-1; D possibly corresponds to TRBD1 (6 bases). This CDR3 is built from 13 residues. Germline CDR1 reads SGHVS; CDR2 reads FQNEAQ. V lost 3 bases, J lost 3 bases, and 8 bases lay in between. CDR3 protein: CASSLDSYTEAFF. The CDR3 bases are TGTGCCAGCAGCTTGGACAGCTACACTGAAGCTTTCTTT.

The chain uses TRBV6-5 and TRBJ2-3, with TRBD2 as a possible D gene (6 bases). In germline, CDR1 is MNHEY, CDR2 SVGAGI. This CDR3 is 12 amino acids long. Trimming pared 11 bases from V and 2 bases from J, leaving 11 bases between. The CDR3 region has the DNA TGTGCCCCCGGGACTCTCACAGATACGCAGTATTTT. Its translation is CAPGTLTDTQYF.

This sequence joins TRBV10-3 and TRBJ2-1; D may be TRBD2 (5 bases). The V end lost 0 bases, the J end lost 4 bases, and 10 bases lay between the germline ends. The CDR3 is 15 residues long. Looked up from germline, CDR1 is ENHRY and CDR2 is SYGVKD. Here the CDR3 DNA reads TGTGCCATCAGTGAGTCGGGCGGGTTATACAATGAGCAGTTCTTC. Its protein product is CAISESGGLYNEQFF.

The V and J genes are TRBV19 and TRBJ2-6; perhaps TRBD2 as D (5 bases). CDR3 length equals 18 residues. The germline CDR1 and CDR2 sequences are LNHDA and SQIVND (reference sequence). V gave up 5 bases and J gave up 0 bases, with 17 bases separating them. The CDR3 DNA follows: TGTGCCAGTAGTCCCGCCGGGATTTTTCCCTCTGGGGCCAACGTCCTGACTTTC. The encoded protein is CASSPAGIFPSGANVLTF.

The table lists this clone with a count of one. V is TRBV4-1 and J is TRBJ1-2; perhaps TRBD1 as D (6 bases). Trimming pared 4 bases from V and 2 bases from J, leaving 14 bases between. The CDR3 runs 15 residues. Germline-derived CDR1 and CDR2 are MGHRA and YSYEKL. The CDR3 coding sequence is TGCGCCAGCAGCCTTGGAGGGGGATCAAACTATGGCTACACCTTC. This translates into CASSLGGGSNYGYTF.

A few counts support this clone. The chain links TRBV5-1 to TRBJ1-2; 7 bases match TRBD1. The CDR3 covers 14 residues. Germline lookup yields CDR1 SGHRS and CDR2 YFSETQ. V lost 0 bases and J lost 2; bases outside the gene matches: 1. For the CDR3, the DNA is TGCGCCAGCAGCTTGGGGGACAGAAACTATGGCTACACCTTC. It is translated as CASSLGDRNYGYTF.

This clone was seen a single time. The gene calls are TRBV5-1 and TRBJ2-7; 10 nucleotides align to TRBD2. Germline loops: CDR1 SGHRS, CDR2 YFSETQ. The CDR3 length is 15 residues. Trimming at V came to 4 bases and at J to 5 bases, leaving 9 bases not matched to a gene. The CDR3 DNA reads as TGCGCCAGCAGCAAGGAACTAGCGGGACTGAACGAGCAGTACTTC. The encoded protein is CASSKELAGLNEQYF.